This TCR beta chain was captured by sequencing in a study of control samples from healthy donors and cancer patients. This CDR3 has 16 amino acids. CDR1 ENHRY and CDR2 SYGVKD come from the germline V gene. The V segment lost 10 bases and the J segment 0 bases; nucleotides outside the gene matches: 11. Generated by immunoSEQ multiplex PCR, the TCRdb table keeps only in-frame clones and is missing some. This table has about 190,000 clones, about 90% appearing once. The chain couples TRBV10-3 to TRBJ1-3, with 8 bases aligning to TRBD1. This clonotype was sampled from a man aged 25 to 45 in good health. The material sequenced was blood. CDR3 in DNA: TGTGCCACCTCAAAAGAGGGACAGGACTCTGGAAACACCATATATTTT. This gives the protein CATSKEGQDSGNTIYF.